Below, one TCR beta chain is given with its context. Its antigen is currently unknown. The sample is drawn from a study of cytomegalovirus exposure and HLA in healthy donors. PCR used 60 Vbeta primers and 13 Jbeta primers. Clones were read by immunoSEQ multiplex PCR, and TCRdb kept only the in-frame ones, dropping some. The sample lists more than 75,000 clones, approximately 90% seen once, with about 2.5% in the top ten. Study-wide results and limits: The investigators catalogued 150 to 200 TCR beta chains as cytomegalovirus-associated.

Nominally healthy donors provided the samples, though records likely missed some immune exposures. The source material was PBMCs. The receptor was derived from a man between 18 and 29 years old in good health and CMV-seronegative.

The CDR3 DNA reads as TGTGCCAGTAGTCCAGGGGGCCCCTTCTCCTACGAGCAGTACTTC. Amino acids: CASSPGGPFSYEQYF. The chain links TRBV19 to TRBJ2-7; 8 bases are shared with TRBD1. With V trimmed by 5 bases and J by 0 bases, 6 bases remained unmatched. Per the germline V gene, CDR1 is LNHDA and CDR2 is SQIVND (reference sequence). CDR3 size: 15 residues.